The present T cell receptor (beta chain) was sequenced within a study of tumor-infiltrating lymphocytes in primary liver carcinoma. The CDR3 contains 15 residues. Germline CDR1 reads SGHAT; CDR2 reads FQNNGV. Unsorted whole blood served as the source of blood RNA, and germline DNA was extracted as well. A remark on this clonotype: A junction end diverges from the germline sequence, so it may reflect a read error.

Making TCR beta cDNA involved 400 to 600 ng total RNA and a constant-region primer. The TCR beta library was amplified through three nested multiplex PCR rounds in a modified ARM-PCR procedure. A C-beta reverse primer and TRBV1-TRBV30 forward primers served in each of the first two PCR rounds, at about 10 cycles apiece. TCRdb re-derived calls from the multiplex PCR reads in MiXCR, one entry per CDR3 protein. The repertoire includes 180,000 or so distinct CDR3 sequences, 60% of them detected once, and less than 75% sits in the top ten. The sequenced material came from peripheral blood. The clonotype comes from a man aged 35 to 55 with primary liver carcinoma and hepatitis B virus infection. The chain combines TRBV11-2 with TRBJ2-1, with D possibly TRBD2 on 5 matching bases. CDR3 in amino acids: CTSSFSGNPSNEQFF. For the CDR3, the DNA is TGTACCAGCAGCTTCTCCGGGAACCCTTCCAATGAGCAATTCTTC.